Described below is a single T cell receptor beta chain sequence and its context. In the study's own analysis: Amplifying reference gene primers gave estimates of nucleated cell counts. The assay was immunoSEQ multiplex PCR, and TCRdb's table has in-frame clones only and misses some. V, J and clone size were drawn from that table, and D and trimming were deduced from the DNA. This sample has 35,000 to 50,000 clones, with approximately 85% found just once. This sample stems from a study of blood T cell repertoires in COVID-19. Study at large: Sites in the United States, Italy and Spain provided acute and convalescent COVID-19 samples. In each case, the material was cDNA or gDNA derived from T cells, B-cell-depleted T cells, or PBMCs.

The germline V gene has CDR1 SQVTM and CDR2 ANQGSEA. The CDR3 sequence is 14 residues long. The V and J ends lost 3 bases and 7 bases, in that order; junction bases with no gene match: 11. Material: peripheral blood. V gene TRBV29-1 combines with J gene TRBJ2-5; 7 bases match TRBD1. This receptor was obtained from a human donor in a cohort sampled during active COVID-19. The DNA of the CDR3 is TGCAGCGTTGACCTCCAGGGGGTGGACGGGACCCAGTACTTC. It yields the protein CSVDLQGVDGTQYF.